What follows are 13 T cell receptor beta chains derived from one specimen sequenced in a study. TCRdb recomputed calls from the RT-PCR reads with MiXCR, one row per CDR3 protein. This table has hundreds of thousands of distinct CDR3 sequences, 13% to 15% appearing once. Sample: memory CD4+ T cells from blood. The receptor set was obtained from a female donor in good health, serving as a healthy control.

The rearrangement joins TRBV10-3 to TRBJ2-5; D call uncertain. Germline V lookup: CDR1 ENHRY, CDR2 SYGVKD. This CDR3 region has 12 residues. Trimming took off 3 bases at V and 4 bases at J, with 6 bases between the two ends. The chain's CDR3 is CAISDSRETQYF. CDR3 sequence (DNA): TGTGCCATCAGTGACTCTCGAGAGACCCAGTACTTC.

This clonotype was counted between two and nine times. This chain joins TRBV6-1 and TRBJ2-3, with D possibly being TRBD2 (5 bases). The CDR3 covers 13 residues. The V and J ends lost 8 bases and 1 base respectively, with 10 bases between them. The V gene's germline CDR1 is MNHNS and CDR2 SASEGT. The DNA of the CDR3 is TGTGCCAGCCGGACTGAAGGCACAGATACGCAGTATTTT. The encoded protein is CASRTEGTDTQYF.

This clonotype was detected a few times. This chain connects TRBV29-1 to TRBJ1-2; TRBD1 aligns across 8 bases. The V gene's germline CDR1 is SQVTM and CDR2 ANQGSEA. The trim removed 3 bases at V and 8 bases at J, leaving 8 bases unmatched. The CDR3 totals 13 residues. Written as DNA, the CDR3 is TGCAGCGTTGATTTGCAGGGGGCGGGGGGCTACACCTTC. Protein product: CSVDLQGAGGYTF. Filled out from reference TRBV29-1 and TRBJ1-2, the complete variable domain reads SAVISQKPSRDICQRGTSLTIQCQVDSQVTMMFWYRQQPGQSLTLIATANQGSEATYESGFVIDKFPISRPNLTFSTLTVSNMSPEDSSIYLCSVDLQGAGGYTFGSGTRLTVV.

This clonotype was counted between two and nine times. This chain connects TRBV5-1 to TRBJ2-2, with 7 nucleotides matching TRBD2. The CDR3 totals 17 residues. V dropped 1 base and J dropped 5; count of bases not matched to a gene: 11. In germline, CDR1 is SGHRS, CDR2 YFSETQ. CDR3 in amino acids: CASSLSVGGAATGELFF. The CDR3 DNA is TGCGCCAGCAGCTTGTCGGTGGGAGGGGCTGCAACCGGGGAGCTGTTTTTT.

This clonotype was seen a handful of times. This chain connects TRBV9 to TRBJ2-1; D possibly corresponds to TRBD2 (5 bases). Trimming left V 2 bases short and J 4 bases short, with 31 bases between. The CDR3 is made up of 21 amino acids. The germline V gene has CDR1 SGDLS and CDR2 YYNGEE. The CDR3 sequence is CASSVTVDGSGTRAAYNEQFF. The CDR3 bases are TGTGCCAGCAGCGTCACGGTGGACGGGTCCGGTACCAGAGCGGCATACAATGAGCAGTTCTTC.

The table lists this clonotype with many counts. The chain's CDR3 is CASSLTGGGHEQYF. DNA of the CDR3: TGTGCCAGCAGCCTGACGGGAGGGGGACACGAGCAGTACTTC. V usage is TRBV6-6 and J usage is TRBJ2-7, with 8 bases matching TRBD2. Germline-derived CDR1 and CDR2 are MNHNY and SVGAGI (reference sequence). This CDR3 has 14 residues. Trimming cost V 6 bases and J 5 bases; bases outside gene matches: 9.

This clonotype was seen only a few times. CDR3 loop: CSAQRGFHTQYF. The CDR3 DNA reads TGCAGCGCCCAGAGGGGGTTCCATACGCAGTATTTT. V and J are TRBV29-1 and TRBJ2-3, with a weak D call TRBD1 (6 bases). The CDR3 is made up of 12 amino acids. Germline V gene lookup returns CDR1 SQVTM and CDR2 ANQGSEA. V gave up 7 bases and J gave up 7 bases, with 15 bases separating them.

This sequence joins TRBV5-6 and TRBJ2-7, with 9 positions matching TRBD1. V gave up 5 bases and J gave up 1 base; unmatched junction bases: 4. In germline, CDR1 is SGHDT, CDR2 YYEEEE. The CDR3 totals 14 residues. CDR3 protein: CASRAQGASYEQYF. In DNA, the CDR3 is TGTGCCAGCAGAGCACAGGGGGCATCCTACGAGCAGTACTTC.

Of note for this clonotype: Since a much larger clone is just one base distant, this may be a read error. The chain employs TRBV5-4 and TRBJ2-3; D is ambiguous. Germline V gene lookup returns CDR1 SGHNT and CDR2 YYREEE (reference sequence). The length of the CDR3 is 11 residues. The V gene lost 2 bases and the J gene lost 8 bases, with 6 bases spanning the gap. The CDR3 sequence: CASSFGVTQYF. In DNA, the CDR3 is TGTGCCAGCAGCTTCGGAGTTACGCAGTATTTT.

The genes are TRBV7-2 and TRBJ2-1, with no clear D. This CDR3 spans 12 amino acids. Germline V gives CDR1 SGHTA, CDR2 FQGNSA. V lost 5 bases and J lost 9, with 11 bases in between. Here the CDR3 DNA reads TGTGCCAGCAGCCGGACCGGCAGTGAGCAGTTCTTC. The encoded protein is CASSRTGSEQFF.

As concerns this clonotype: A much more abundant neighbour one base away suggests this may be a read error. The genes are TRBV4-2 and TRBJ2-7; D gene uncertain. V shed 4 bases and J shed 6 bases, with 16 bases lying between them. Looked up from germline, CDR1 is LGHNA and CDR2 is YNFKEQ. The CDR3 contains 14 residues. CDR3 nucleotide sequence: TGTGCCAGCAGCCCCTCGAACTATTTGAGCGAGCAGTACTTC. Translation gives CASSPSNYLSEQYF.

In its sample, this clonotype was seen a few times. V usage is TRBV30 and J usage is TRBJ2-1; D might be TRBD2 (6 bases). Germline loops: CDR1 GTSNPN, CDR2 SVGIG (reference sequence). Trimming shortened V by 4 bases and J by 3 bases, and 10 bases separated the two germline ends. CDR3 length: 13 amino acids. DNA for the CDR3: TGTGCCTGGAATCTGGGGGGCTACAATGAGCAGTTCTTC. This gives the protein CAWNLGGYNEQFF.

Many counts were recorded for this clonotype. The chain uses TRBV5-1 and TRBJ2-1; 8 bases fit TRBD2. Losses at the gene ends were 4 bases for V and 4 bases for J; bases not matched to a gene: 7. Germline loops: CDR1 SGHRS, CDR2 YFSETQ. CDR3 length: 15 amino acids. As DNA, the CDR3 is TGCGCCAGCAGCCCGGGGGGGGCCGCATACAATGAGCAGTTCTTC. This codes for CASSPGGAAYNEQFF.